These 17 T cell receptor beta chains were all obtained from the same sample, sequenced in a study of spatial heterogeneity in lung cancer. These receptors are not linked to any known antigen. Study findings and constraints: Tumoral mutation counts were tracked by counts of expanded intratumoral alpha and beta TCRs.

Time point described: sample taken at primary tumor resection. TCRdb redid the calling of the 5' RACE reads with MiXCR, one entry per CDR3 protein. The repertoire consists of 3,500 or so distinct CDR3 sequences, with over 7% occurring once and the leading ten covering around 16%. Material: lung tumor tissue, obtained at surgery. The receptors here all came from a male donor with early-stage non-small cell lung cancer.

Only a few counts were recorded for this clonotype. The rearrangement uses TRBV27 and TRBJ1-5, with D unclear. The V end was cut by 11 bases, the J end by 3 bases, with 17 bases between. This CDR3 spans 14 amino acids. Germline CDR1 and CDR2: MNHEY and SMNVEV (reference sequence). DNA for the CDR3: TGTGCCGGCGCAAAGGGTTCAGTCAATCAGCCCCAGCATTTT. Protein sequence: CAGAKGSVNQPQHF.

Many counts were recorded for this clonotype. The rearrangement uses TRBV6-5 and TRBJ2-7; TRBD2 agrees at 11 bases. Trimming removed 2 bases from V and 4 bases from J; junction bases left unmatched: 7. This CDR3 contains 16 residues. Germline lookup yields CDR1 MNHEY and CDR2 SVGAGI. Here the CDR3 reads CASSYRLAGGNYEQYF. CDR3 nucleotides: TGTGCCAGCAGTTACAGGCTAGCGGGGGGTAATTACGAGCAGTACTTC.

By its share, this clonotype is medium-sized. As DNA, the CDR3 is TGTGCCAGCAGCGCTAGGCCGGGACTAGCAGGCAATGAGCAGTTCTTC. Translation gives CASSARPGLAGNEQFF. The gene calls are TRBV9 and TRBJ2-1, with 9 bases lining up with TRBD2. The CDR3 contains 16 residues. V lost 3 bases and J lost 6; bases outside the gene matches: 10. Germline CDR1 and CDR2: SGDLS and YYNGEE.

This clonotype is medium-sized. This chain connects TRBV28 to TRBJ2-1; 10 bases are a match to TRBD2. From germline, CDR1 is MDHEN and CDR2 SYDVKM. This CDR3 has 14 amino acids. The J segment lost 8 bases and the V segment lost 6 bases, leaving 7 bases of the junction unmatched. The CDR3 protein is CASSSSGGRDEQFF. The CDR3 bases are TGTGCCAGCAGCTCTAGCGGGGGAAGGGATGAGCAGTTCTTC.

This clonotype ranks as medium-sized. The chain couples TRBV19 to TRBJ2-4; TRBD2 matches at 15 bases. Germline loops: CDR1 LNHDA, CDR2 SQIVND (reference sequence). Trimming took 2 bases from V and 0 from J; bases not matched to a gene: 5. This CDR3 comprises 19 residues. The CDR3 DNA sequence: TGTGCCAGTAGTATACGGACTAGCGGGGGGGCAAAAGCCAAAAACATTCAGTACTTC. Translating gives CASSIRTSGGAKAKNIQYF.

Judged by abundance, this clonotype is medium-sized. The rearrangement joins TRBV7-2 to TRBJ2-7; D perhaps matches TRBD2 (6 bases). V lost 5 bases, J lost 4 bases, and 12 bases lay in between. Germline V gene data show CDR1 as SGHTA and CDR2 as FQGNSA. The CDR3 has 13 amino acids. CDR3 nucleotide sequence: TGTGCCAGCAGCCGGGGACTCTTATACGAGCAGTACTTC. Encoded protein: CASSRGLLYEQYF.

The chain recombines TRBV11-2 with TRBJ2-7; perhaps TRBD1 as D (6 bases). From germline, CDR1 is SGHAT and CDR2 FQNNGV. Between the trimmed V and J ends, which lost 2 bases and 3 bases, there was a span of 8 bases. The CDR3 has 13 residues. CDR3: CASSLSRGYEQYF. The CDR3 DNA reads TGTGCCAGCAGCTTAAGCAGGGGCTACGAGCAGTACTTC.

By sample share, this clonotype is medium-sized (0.01 to 0.1%). Here the CDR3 DNA reads TGCAGTGCTAGGTGGCGCCAGAGCTATGGCTACACCTTC. Encoded protein: CSARWRQSYGYTF. The rearrangement uses TRBV20-1 and TRBJ1-2; D is unresolved. With 3 bases removed from V and 4 bases from J, the gap between germline ends came to 12 bases. Germline V gene data show CDR1 as DFQATT and CDR2 as SNEGSKA (reference sequence). The CDR3 extends over 13 amino acids.

The CDR3 DNA reads as TGTGCCAGCAGCGTAGAGTGGGCCGACAATGAGCAGTTCTTC. Encoded protein: CASSVEWADNEQFF. V is TRBV9 and J is TRBJ2-1, with D uncertain. CDR3 length: 14 amino acids. Looked up from germline, CDR1 is SGDLS and CDR2 is YYNGEE. V was trimmed by 0 bases and J by 5 bases, leaving 9 bases between them. Full variable domain (outside the CDR3, taken from reference TRBV9 and TRBJ2-1): DSGVTQTPKHLITATGQRVTLRCSPRSGDLSVYWYQQSLDQGLQFLIQYYNGEERAKGNILERFSAQQFPDLHSELNLSSLELGDSALYFCASSVEWADNEQFFGPGTRLTVL.

This clonotype is medium-sized within its sample. This chain links TRBV28 with TRBJ2-2, with 8 bases lining up with TRBD2. In germline, CDR1 is MDHEN, CDR2 SYDVKM. This CDR3 is 16 amino acids long. The trim removed 2 bases at V and 2 bases at J, leaving 4 bases unmatched. CDR3 in DNA: TGTGCCAGCAGTTTACGGGCGGGGGGAAACACCGGGGAGCTGTTTTTT. This gives the protein CASSLRAGGNTGELFF.

This clonotype was seen a handful of times. The rearrangement links TRBV10-3 to TRBJ1-1; a possible D gene is TRBD1 (6 bases). From germline, CDR1 is ENHRY and CDR2 SYGVKD. Deletions cut 8 bases from V and 1 base from J, with 20 bases between. The CDR3 contains 16 residues. The CDR3 is CAISRRGEVGNTEAFF. The CDR3 bases are TGTGCCATCTCTAGGAGGGGGGAAGTTGGGAACACTGAAGCTTTCTTT.

This clonotype appeared many times. V gene TRBV11-2 combines with J gene TRBJ2-7; D is unresolved. Germline V gene sequence: CDR1 SGHAT, CDR2 FQNNGV. The CDR3 has 15 amino acids. Trimming shortened V by 3 bases and J by 3 bases, and 15 bases separated the two germline ends. In DNA, the CDR3 is TGTGCCAGCAGCTTTACTACCGGGCCAAGCTACGAGCAGTACTTC. Protein product: CASSFTTGPSYEQYF.

This clonotype is medium-sized (0.01 to 0.1%) in the sample. This chain links TRBV20-1 with TRBJ2-1; D not resolved. This CDR3 spans 14 amino acids. Germline V gene data show CDR1 as DFQATT and CDR2 as SNEGSKA (reference sequence). V lost 0 bases and J 2 bases, leaving 8 bases between the germline ends. CDR3 sequence: CSARDTLTYNEQFF. For the CDR3, the DNA is TGCAGTGCTAGAGATACTCTCACCTACAATGAGCAGTTCTTC.

By sample share, this clonotype is medium-sized. The J gene is TRBJ1-5, the V gene TRBV12-3 or TRBV12-4, with no clear D. Trimming removed 3 bases at V and 5 bases at J, with 8 bases between. This CDR3 is 13 amino acids long. The CDR3 region is CASSFMEDQPQHF. CDR3 in DNA: TGTGCCAGCAGTTTTATGGAGGATCAGCCCCAGCATTTT.

This clonotype is classed as medium-sized. This chain connects TRBV20-1 to TRBJ2-1, with TRBD2 as a possible D gene (6 bases). The CDR3 contains 15 residues. CDR1 and CDR2 from the germline V gene are DFQATT and SNEGSKA (reference sequence). V shed 5 bases and J shed 2 bases, with 16 bases lying between them. In nucleotides, the CDR3 is TGCAGTGCTCCGGGCTGGCGGGACCCCTACAATGAGCAGTTCTTC. Its translation: CSAPGWRDPYNEQFF.

This clonotype is medium-sized in the sample. This chain links TRBV11-2 with TRBJ2-2; D is undetermined. V was shortened by 5 bases and J by 6 bases, with 13 bases between the two germline ends. CDR1 SGHAT and CDR2 FQNNGV come from the germline V gene. The CDR3 length is 14 residues. The CDR3 DNA follows: TGTGCCAGCAGCCCCCTCATAGGGTCCGGGGAGCTGTTTTTT. Translated: CASSPLIGSGELFF. The variable domain in full, completed from reference TRBV11-2 and TRBJ2-2, reads EAGVAQSPRYKIIEKRQSVAFWCNPISGHATLYWYQQILGQGPKLLIQFQNNGVVDDSQLPKDRFSAERLKGVDSTLKIQPAKLEDSAVYLCASSPLIGSGELFFGEGSRLTVL.

This clonotype is labeled medium-sized. The chain joins TRBV7-2 to TRBJ2-7; the match to TRBD2 covers 10 bases. J lost 2 bases, V lost 4 bases, and 2 bases had no gene match. CDR1 and CDR2 from the germline V gene are SGHTA and FQGNSA. CDR3 size: 14 residues. CDR3 nucleotides: TGTGCCAGCAGCTCTAGCGGGGGAACCTACGAGCAGTACTTC. It specifies CASSSSGGTYEQYF.